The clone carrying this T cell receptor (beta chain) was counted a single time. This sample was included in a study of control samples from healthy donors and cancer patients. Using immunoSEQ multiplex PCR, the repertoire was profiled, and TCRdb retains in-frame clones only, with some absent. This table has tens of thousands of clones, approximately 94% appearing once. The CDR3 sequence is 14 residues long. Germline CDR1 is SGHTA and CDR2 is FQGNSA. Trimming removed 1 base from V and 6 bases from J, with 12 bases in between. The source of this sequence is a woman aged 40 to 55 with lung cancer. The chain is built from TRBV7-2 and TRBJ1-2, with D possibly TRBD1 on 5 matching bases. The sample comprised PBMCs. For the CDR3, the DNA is TGTGCCAGCAGCTTAGTATTCCAGGGTGATGGCTACACCTTC. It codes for CASSLVFQGDGYTF. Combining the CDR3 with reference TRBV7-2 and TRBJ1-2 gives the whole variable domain GAGVSQSPSNKVTEKGKDVELRCDPISGHTALYWYRQSLGQGLEFLIYFQGNSAPDKSGLPSDRFSAERTGGSVSTLTIQRTQQEDSAVYLCASSLVFQGDGYTFGSGTRLTVV.